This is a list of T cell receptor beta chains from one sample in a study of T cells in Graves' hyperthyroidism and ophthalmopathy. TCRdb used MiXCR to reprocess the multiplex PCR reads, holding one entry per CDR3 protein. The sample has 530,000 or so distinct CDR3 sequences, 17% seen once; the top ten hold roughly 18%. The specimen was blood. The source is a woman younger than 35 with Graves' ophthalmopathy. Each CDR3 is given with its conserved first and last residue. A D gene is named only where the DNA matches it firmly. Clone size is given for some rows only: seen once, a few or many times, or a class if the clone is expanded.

CDR3 protein: CASSRPPKNNEQFF
CDR3 DNA: TGTGCCAGCAGTCGGCCCCCGAAAAACAATGAGCAGTTCTTC
clone size: .
D gene: .
J gene: TRBJ2-1
CDR3 length: 14
V gene: TRBV5-6

CDR3 protein: CASTWEGFGSEAFF
CDR3 DNA: TGCGCCAGCACCTGGGAGGGTTTTGGGTCTGAAGCTTTCTTT
clone size: few
D gene: .
J gene: TRBJ1-1
CDR3 length: 14
V gene: TRBV5-1

CDR3 protein: CSARDGRGVVGYTF
CDR3 DNA: TGCAGTGCTAGAGATGGGAGGGGTGTCGTCGGCTACACCTTC
clone size: .
D gene: .
J gene: TRBJ1-2
CDR3 length: 14
V gene: TRBV20-1

CDR3 protein: CASSRGQGPYEQYF
CDR3 DNA: TGCGCCAGCAGCCGCGGGCAGGGGCCCTACGAGCAGTACTTC
clone size: many
D gene: .
J gene: TRBJ2-7
CDR3 length: 14
V gene: TRBV5-1

CDR3 protein: CAWSAHSTQPQHF
CDR3 DNA: TGTGCCTGGAGTGCCCACTCGACTCAGCCCCAGCATTTT
clone size: many
D gene: .
J gene: TRBJ1-5
CDR3 length: 13
V gene: TRBV30

CDR3 protein: CASSPPWSSYNEQFF
CDR3 DNA: TGTGCCAGCAGCCCTCCCTGGAGCTCCTACAATGAGCAGTTCTTC
clone size: few
D gene: .
J gene: TRBJ2-1
CDR3 length: 15
V gene: TRBV6-1

CDR3 protein: CASSITGAYQETQYF
CDR3 DNA: TGTGCCAGTAGTATCACAGGAGCGTACCAAGAGACCCAGTACTTC
clone size: .
D gene: .
J gene: TRBJ2-5
CDR3 length: 15
V gene: TRBV19

CDR3 protein: CASSIRGNYGYTF
CDR3 DNA: TGTGCCAGTAGTATCAGGGGGAACTATGGCTACACCTTC
clone size: .
D gene: TRBD1
J gene: TRBJ1-2
CDR3 length: 13
V gene: TRBV19

CDR3 protein: CASWEGRGLNEQFF
CDR3 DNA: TGTGCCAGCTGGGAGGGCCGAGGGCTCAATGAGCAGTTCTTC
clone size: .
D gene: TRBD2
J gene: TRBJ2-1
CDR3 length: 14
V gene: TRBV28

CDR3 protein: CASSPYGNYGYTF
CDR3 DNA: TGTGCCAGCAGTCCATACGGGAACTATGGCTACACCTTC
clone size: many
D gene: .
J gene: TRBJ1-2
CDR3 length: 13
V gene: TRBV27

CDR3 protein: CASSLSWDPQYF
CDR3 DNA: TGTGCCAGCAGCTTATCGTGGGATCCGCAGTATTTT
clone size: many
D gene: .
J gene: TRBJ2-3
CDR3 length: 12
V gene: TRBV7-2

CDR3 protein: CASGFPPGGGLYNEQFF
CDR3 DNA: TGTGCCAGCGGCTTCCCCCCCGGGGGGGGCCTTTACAATGAGCAGTTCTTC
clone size: once
D gene: TRBD2
J gene: TRBJ2-1
CDR3 length: 17
V gene: TRBV7-2

CDR3 protein: CASSQLAGTGKNQPQHF
CDR3 DNA: TGTGCCAGCAGCCAATTGGCCGGGACAGGGAAAAATCAGCCCCAGCATTTT
clone size: .
D gene: TRBD1
J gene: TRBJ1-5
CDR3 length: 17
V gene: TRBV16

CDR3 protein: CASSWGQGGTEAFF
CDR3 DNA: TGTGCCAGCAGTTGGGGACAGGGGGGGACTGAAGCTTTCTTT
clone size: many
D gene: TRBD1
J gene: TRBJ1-1
CDR3 length: 14
V gene: TRBV28

CDR3 protein: CASSQDTGVGQYF
CDR3 DNA: TGTGCCAGCAGCCAAGATACCGGGGTGGGTCAGTACTTC
clone size: few
D gene: .
J gene: TRBJ2-5
CDR3 length: 13
V gene: TRBV11-2

CDR3 protein: CASSLRPVGRNTEAFF
CDR3 DNA: TGTGCCAGCAGCTTACGGCCCGTCGGGAGAAACACTGAAGCTTTCTTT
clone size: .
D gene: .
J gene: TRBJ1-1
CDR3 length: 16
V gene: TRBV7-3

CDR3 protein: CAIRDFGAEQFF
CDR3 DNA: TGTGCCATCAGAGACTTCGGAGCTGAGCAGTTCTTC
clone size: .
D gene: .
J gene: TRBJ2-1
CDR3 length: 12
V gene: TRBV10-3

CDR3 protein: CATRQTRGEGGEKLFF
CDR3 DNA: TGTGCCACACGACAGACTAGAGGGGAAGGGGGTGAAAAACTGTTTTTT
clone size: few
D gene: .
J gene: TRBJ1-4
CDR3 length: 16
V gene: TRBV10-3

CDR3 protein: CASSIEGQNTEAFF
CDR3 DNA: TGTGCCAGTAGTATAGAGGGGCAGAACACTGAAGCTTTCTTT
clone size: .
D gene: .
J gene: TRBJ1-1
CDR3 length: 14
V gene: TRBV19

CDR3 protein: CSAAGGAYLDTEAFF
CDR3 DNA: TGCAGTGCGGCGGGGGGCGCATATTTGGACACTGAAGCTTTCTTT
clone size: many
D gene: .
J gene: TRBJ1-1
CDR3 length: 15
V gene: TRBV20-1

CDR3 protein: CASSPGSAYEQYF
CDR3 DNA: TGTGCCAGCAGCCCCGGATCGGCGTACGAGCAGTACTTC
clone size: many
D gene: .
J gene: TRBJ2-7
CDR3 length: 13
V gene: TRBV7-6

CDR3 protein: CASSIQPARVGANVLTF
CDR3 DNA: TGTGCCAGTAGTATACAGCCTGCTCGGGTTGGGGCCAACGTCCTAACTTTC
clone size: .
D gene: .
J gene: TRBJ2-6
CDR3 length: 17
V gene: TRBV19

CDR3 protein: CASSQGAQGYEQYF
CDR3 DNA: TGTGCCAGCAGCCAAGGGGCCCAGGGCTACGAGCAGTACTTC
clone size: .
D gene: .
J gene: TRBJ2-7
CDR3 length: 14
V gene: TRBV13

CDR3 protein: CASSPRLAGGTETQYF
CDR3 DNA: TGTGCCAGCAGCCCGCGACTAGCGGGAGGGACGGAGACCCAGTACTTC
clone size: .
D gene: TRBD2
J gene: TRBJ2-5
CDR3 length: 16
V gene: TRBV7-2

CDR3 protein: CASSRSGTAYNEQFF
CDR3 DNA: TGTGCCAGCAGCAGATCCGGGACAGCCTACAATGAGCAGTTCTTC
clone size: many
D gene: TRBD1
J gene: TRBJ2-1
CDR3 length: 15
V gene: TRBV11-2

CDR3 protein: CASRSLMVGELFF
CDR3 DNA: TGTGCCAGCAGGAGTCTAATGGTGGGGGAGCTGTTTTTT
clone size: many
D gene: .
J gene: TRBJ2-2
CDR3 length: 13
V gene: TRBV11-1

CDR3 protein: CATSRDARSYEQYF
CDR3 DNA: TGTGCCACCAGCAGAGATGCTAGATCCTACGAGCAGTACTTC
clone size: few
D gene: .
J gene: TRBJ2-7
CDR3 length: 14
V gene: TRBV15

CDR3 protein: CASRPSGGSYEQYF
CDR3 DNA: TGTGCCAGCAGACCGTCGGGGGGGAGCTACGAGCAGTACTTC
clone size: many
D gene: TRBD2
J gene: TRBJ2-7
CDR3 length: 14
V gene: TRBV7-2

CDR3 protein: CASSRDPLRMQFF
CDR3 DNA: TGTGCCAGCAGCCGGGACCCGCTTAGGATGCAGTTCTTC
clone size: many
D gene: .
J gene: TRBJ2-1
CDR3 length: 13
V gene: TRBV6-1

CDR3 protein: CASSQEGWYQGFSPLHF
CDR3 DNA: TGTGCCAGCAGTCAAGAGGGTTGGTACCAGGGCTTTTCACCCCTCCACTTT
clone size: many
D gene: .
J gene: TRBJ1-6
CDR3 length: 17
V gene: TRBV11-2

CDR3 protein: CASSYIRTVGIAEAFF
CDR3 DNA: TGTGCCAGCAGCTATATACGGACAGTGGGGATCGCTGAAGCTTTCTTT
clone size: many
D gene: .
J gene: TRBJ1-1
CDR3 length: 16
V gene: TRBV7-2

CDR3 protein: CASRTSGTPFF
CDR3 DNA: TGTGCCAGCAGGACTAGCGGGACTCCGTTCTTC
clone size: many
D gene: TRBD2
J gene: TRBJ2-1
CDR3 length: 11
V gene: TRBV2

CDR3 protein: CASSPGGGRPSYEQYF
CDR3 DNA: TGTGCCAGCAGCCCCGGGGGAGGGCGCCCCTCCTACGAGCAGTACTTC
clone size: .
D gene: TRBD2
J gene: TRBJ2-7
CDR3 length: 16
V gene: TRBV9

CDR3 protein: CASSLPQGNTGELFF
CDR3 DNA: TGCGCCAGCAGCTTACCACAGGGGAACACCGGGGAGCTGTTTTTT
clone size: many
D gene: .
J gene: TRBJ2-2
CDR3 length: 15
V gene: TRBV5-1

CDR3 protein: CASSPLSGRADEQFF
CDR3 DNA: TGTGCCAGCTCACCACTAAGCGGGAGGGCCGATGAGCAGTTCTTC
clone size: .
D gene: TRBD2
J gene: TRBJ2-1
CDR3 length: 15
V gene: TRBV18

CDR3 protein: CASSHPVRERGNIQYF
CDR3 DNA: TGTGCCAGCAGCCATCCAGTGCGGGAGAGGGGAAACATTCAGTACTTC
clone size: .
D gene: TRBD2
J gene: TRBJ2-4
CDR3 length: 16
V gene: TRBV7-9

CDR3 protein: CASSQPSTDTQYF
CDR3 DNA: TGTGCCAGCTCCCAGCCTAGCACAGATACGCAGTATTTT
clone size: many
D gene: .
J gene: TRBJ2-3
CDR3 length: 13
V gene: TRBV11-3

CDR3 protein: CASRVGATNEKLFF
CDR3 DNA: TGTGCCAGCAGGGTCGGGGCAACTAATGAAAAACTGTTTTTT
clone size: many
D gene: .
J gene: TRBJ1-4
CDR3 length: 14
V gene: TRBV11-2

CDR3 protein: CSAHGQGLDTQYF
CDR3 DNA: TGCAGTGCTCACGGACAGGGGTTGGATACGCAGTATTTT
clone size: many
D gene: TRBD1
J gene: TRBJ2-3
CDR3 length: 13
V gene: TRBV20-1

CDR3 protein: CASSWMGTSGDYNEQFF
CDR3 DNA: TGTGCCAGCAGCTGGATGGGGACTAGCGGGGATTACAATGAGCAGTTCTTC
clone size: many
D gene: TRBD2
J gene: TRBJ2-1
CDR3 length: 17
V gene: TRBV11-3